This T cell receptor (beta chain) was observed in a study of blood T cell repertoires in COVID-19. Turning to the study itself: From T cells, B-cell-depleted T cells, or PBMCs came the material, which was cDNA or gDNA.

Clones were read by immunoSEQ multiplex PCR, and TCRdb kept only the in-frame ones, dropping some. This sample has roughly 70,000 clones, with more than 85% found just once. CDR1 is MDHEN, CDR2 SYDVKM, per germline. Trimming removed 4 bases from V and 4 bases from J; junction bases left unmatched: 3. This CDR3 has 13 amino acids. The sequenced material came from peripheral blood. This receptor was taken from a human donor with active COVID-19. The donor label of this sample is uncertain. This sequence joins TRBV28 and TRBJ2-7; 8 bases match TRBD1. The CDR3 spells CASSSGQGYEQYF. The CDR3 DNA reads TGTGCCAGCAGTTCAGGACAGGGATACGAGCAGTACTTC.